Presented here are 30 T cell receptor beta chains from one specimen sequenced in a study of control samples from healthy donors and cancer patients. TCRdb keeps only in-frame clones here, not all; method: immunoSEQ multiplex PCR. The profile shows roughly 120,000 clones, 88% of them singletons. Sequencing input: PBMCs. Source of these receptors: a woman aged 60-70 years with lung cancer.

The chain uses TRBV5-4 and TRBJ2-2, with a tentative D call TRBD2 (5 bases). Between the trimmed V and J ends, which lost 4 bases and 5 bases, there was a span of 15 bases. This CDR3 spans 15 amino acids. Germline loops: CDR1 SGHNT, CDR2 YYREEE (reference sequence). In DNA, the CDR3 is TGTGCCAGCAGCCCGGTGGTGACGGGAACCGGGGAGCTGTTTTTT. It specifies CASSPVVTGTGELFF.

The chain recombines TRBV5-1 with TRBJ1-2; the match to TRBD1 covers 7 bases. CDR1 and CDR2 (germline): SGHRS, YFSETQ. Germline trimming cut 3 bases from V and 0 bases from J; bases unmatched to any gene: 11. The CDR3 runs 17 residues. DNA of the CDR3: TGCGCCAGCAGCTGGGGGTCAGGGGGTCCTACTAACTATGGCTACACCTTC. It translates to CASSWGSGGPTNYGYTF. Combining the CDR3 with reference TRBV5-1 and TRBJ1-2 gives the whole variable domain KAGVTQTPRYLIKTRGQQVTLSCSPISGHRSVSWYQQTPGQGLQFLFEYFSETQRNKGNFPGRFSGRQFSNSRSEMNVSTLELGDSALYLCASSWGSGGPTNYGYTFGSGTRLTVV.

The rearrangement joins TRBV7-9 to TRBJ2-7; D not certain. With 1 base removed from V and 0 bases from J, the gap between germline ends came to 13 bases. Germline V gives CDR1 SEHNR, CDR2 FQNEAQ (reference sequence). The CDR3 contains 16 residues. The CDR3 reads CASSLVPRTSSYEQYF. Here the CDR3 DNA reads TGTGCCAGCAGCTTAGTACCGAGAACAAGCTCCTACGAGCAGTACTTC.

V usage is TRBV6-5 and J usage is TRBJ2-7; TRBD1 aligns across 7 bases. V shed 0 bases and J 4 bases; nucleotides not matched to a gene: 6. There are 15 residues in the CDR3. CDR1 and CDR2 from the germline V gene are MNHEY and SVGAGI. The CDR3 sequence is CASSYSGRTGYEQYF. The DNA of the CDR3 is TGTGCCAGCAGTTACTCAGGCAGGACAGGATACGAGCAGTACTTC.

The J gene is TRBJ2-7, the V gene TRBV3-1 (or the pseudogene TRBV3-2); D call uncertain. V was shortened by 1 base and J by 0 bases, with 10 bases between the two germline ends. CDR1 LGHDT and CDR2 YNNKEL come from the germline V gene (reference sequence). CDR3 length equals 15 residues. The CDR3 region is CASSQAWKGSYEQYF. CDR3 nucleotide sequence: TGTGCCAGCAGCCAAGCGTGGAAGGGCTCCTACGAGCAGTACTTC.

The chain is built from TRBV27 and TRBJ1-1; D gene uncertain. In germline, CDR1 is MNHEY, CDR2 SMNVEV (reference sequence). The CDR3 is 15 amino acids. V was shortened by 3 bases and J by 4 bases, with 15 bases between the two germline ends. The CDR3 coding sequence is TGTGCCAGCAGTTTGGACTACCCCCCGAGCACTGAAGCTTTCTTT. Translation gives CASSLDYPPSTEAFF.

The chain is built from TRBV5-6 and TRBJ2-7; D perhaps matches TRBD2 (5 bases). The CDR3 length is 11 residues. V dropped 6 bases and J dropped 7 bases, with 11 bases sitting between them. The germline V gene has CDR1 SGHDT and CDR2 YYEEEE. The CDR3 spells CASTRTGEQYF. CDR3 DNA sequence: TGTGCCAGCACCCGGACGGGGGAGCAGTACTTC.

The chain joins TRBV18 to TRBJ2-7, with a possible D match to TRBD1 (5 bases). With 0 bases removed from V and 2 bases from J, the gap between germline ends came to 11 bases. The CDR3 sequence is 15 residues long. Germline V gene sequence: CDR1 KGHSH, CDR2 LQKENI. The CDR3 DNA is TGTGCCAGCTCACCACCGAACAGGAGTACCTACGAGCAGTACTTC. Protein product: CASSPPNRSTYEQYF.

The chain links TRBV5-1 to TRBJ1-1, with 10 bases matching TRBD1. Trimming at V came to 5 bases and at J to 4 bases, leaving 14 bases not matched to a gene. The germline CDR1 and CDR2 sequences are SGHRS and YFSETQ. The CDR3 covers 17 residues. CDR3 nucleotides: TGCGCCAGCAGACGGACCGGGACAGGGGAAGGGATCACTGAAGCTTTCTTT. This sequence encodes CASRRTGTGEGITEAFF.

The chain couples TRBV6-6 to TRBJ1-2, with D tentatively TRBD1 (6 bases). V lost 6 bases, J lost 4 bases, and 18 bases lay in between. The length of the CDR3 is 15 residues. The V gene's germline CDR1 is MNHNY and CDR2 SVGAGI (reference sequence). CDR3 loop: CASREPTGTLYGYTF. The DNA of the CDR3 is TGTGCCAGCAGGGAACCTACAGGGACACTCTATGGCTACACCTTC.

The CDR3 sequence is CASSWTVGNTEAFF. DNA of the CDR3: TGTGCCAGCAGCTGGACAGTGGGGAACACTGAAGCTTTCTTT. The chain carries TRBV5-8 and TRBJ1-1; maybe TRBD1 (6 bases). In germline, CDR1 is SGHTS, CDR2 YDEGEE. The CDR3 loop spans 14 amino acids. V lost 3 bases and J lost 1, with 10 bases in between.

The gene calls are TRBV7-2 and TRBJ2-3; the match to TRBD2 covers 16 bases. V was pared by 3 bases and J by 5 bases, with 8 bases of the junction left unmatched. Germline CDR1 is SGHTA and CDR2 is FQGNSA. There are 18 residues in the CDR3. The DNA for the CDR3 is TGTGCCAGCAGCTTTCAGGGACTAGCGGGGGGGCGAGGAGATACGCAGTATTTT. Translated: CASSFQGLAGGRGDTQYF.

The rearrangement joins TRBV4-1 to TRBJ1-5; D uncertain. Germline assignment: CDR1 MGHRA and CDR2 YSYEKL. The CDR3 loop spans 15 amino acids. V lost 0 bases and J 6 bases, leaving 12 bases between the germline ends. CDR3 DNA: TGCGCCAGCAGCCAAGATGCGACGTTAGTTCAGCCCCAGCATTTT. The encoded protein is CASSQDATLVQPQHF.

The rearrangement joins TRBV14 to TRBJ2-7; 7 bases map to TRBD2. Germline values: CDR1 SGHDN, CDR2 FVKESK. The CDR3 sequence is 14 residues long. V lost 3 bases, J lost 3 bases, and 5 bases stayed unmatched. The CDR3 nucleotides are TGTGCCAGCAGCCACAGGGAGGGCCGCTACGAGCAGTACTTC. Its protein is CASSHREGRYEQYF. The whole variable domain, remainder taken from reference TRBV14 and TRBJ2-7, is EAGVTQFPSHSVIEKGQTVTLRCDPISGHDNLYWYRRVMGKEIKFLLHFVKESKQDESGMPNNRFLAERTGGTYSTLKVQPAELEDSGVYFCASSHREGRYEQYFGPGTRLTVT.

This clone appeared once. The chain is built from TRBV19 and TRBJ1-3; D not resolved. Germline CDR1 reads LNHDA; CDR2 reads SQIVND (reference sequence). With 3 bases removed from V and 0 bases from J, the gap between germline ends came to 6 bases. This CDR3 has 14 residues. The CDR3 is CASSINPSGNTIYF. CDR3 nucleotide sequence: TGTGCCAGTAGTATTAATCCCTCTGGAAACACCATATATTTT.

CDR3 sequence: CAIMGLAGETQYF. CDR3 bases: TGTGCCATCATGGGACTAGCGGGGGAGACCCAGTACTTC. The rearrangement uses TRBV10-3 and TRBJ2-5; 13 bases match TRBD2. The CDR3 length is 13 residues. Germline lookup yields CDR1 ENHRY and CDR2 SYGVKD. The junction had 1 base not matched to a gene; V was cut back by 7 bases and J by 5 bases.

The J gene is TRBJ2-5, the V gene TRBV6-2 or TRBV6-3; D perhaps matches TRBD2 (7 bases). V dropped 4 bases and J dropped 1 base, with 13 bases sitting between them. Germline loops: CDR1 MNHEY, CDR2 SVGEGT. There are 15 residues in the CDR3. CDR3 sequence (DNA): TGTGCCAGCAGTTTTTTGCGGGGGCGCCAAGAGACCCAGTACTTC. It translates to CASSFLRGRQETQYF.

V and J are TRBV6-5 and TRBJ2-5, with D perhaps assigned TRBD1 or TRBD2 (6 bases each). Trimming took off 6 bases at V and 4 bases at J, with 18 bases between the two ends. Germline V CDR1 and CDR2: MNHEY, SVGAGI. The CDR3 covers 15 residues. In DNA, the CDR3 is TGTGCCAGCAGCTTCTCGGGGGCAAGTTTAGAGACCCAGTACTTC. Translating gives CASSFSGASLETQYF.

The chain combines TRBV9 with TRBJ1-4; 10 bases align to TRBD1. Trimming cost V 2 bases and J 2 bases; bases outside gene matches: 3. CDR3 size: 16 residues. The V gene's germline CDR1 is SGDLS and CDR2 YYNGEE. The CDR3 region has the DNA TGTGCCAGCAGCGTGGGGACAGGGGTGACTAATGAAAAACTGTTTTTT. Translating gives CASSVGTGVTNEKLFF.

The genes are TRBV9 and TRBJ2-3; 8 positions agree with TRBD2. Trimming at V came to 4 bases and at J to 2 bases, leaving 9 bases not matched to a gene. The CDR3 runs 16 residues. The germline V gene encodes CDR1 SGDLS and CDR2 YYNGEE. The CDR3 DNA sequence: TGTGCCAGCAGCCCTGCGGGCGGGGGGACCACAGATACGCAGTATTTT. Amino acids: CASSPAGGGTTDTQYF.

The rearrangement uses TRBV12-5 and TRBJ2-3, with TRBD2 matching 9 bases. CDR1 and CDR2 from the germline V gene are LGHNT and FRNRAP. CDR3 length: 18 residues. V shed 0 bases, J shed 3 bases, and the junction held 10 bases outside the gene matches. The CDR3 reads CASGLVLAGAGGTDTQYF. The CDR3, as DNA: TGTGCTAGTGGTTTGGTACTGGCCGGGGCGGGGGGGACAGATACGCAGTATTTT.

This chain joins TRBV6-5 and TRBJ1-5, with D unclear. Per germline, CDR1 MNHEY and CDR2 SVGAGI. Trimming took off 4 bases at V and 0 bases at J, with 7 bases between the two ends. The CDR3 covers 14 residues. CDR3 region: CASSSVDSNQPQHF. The CDR3 coding sequence is TGTGCCAGCAGTTCTGTGGATAGCAATCAGCCCCAGCATTTT.

The chain joins TRBV27 to TRBJ1-1; D is uncertain. The CDR3 is 15 residues long. CDR1 MNHEY and CDR2 SMNVEV come from the germline V gene (reference sequence). The V gene lost 2 bases and the J gene lost 0 bases, with 10 bases spanning the gap. As DNA, the CDR3 is TGTGCCAGCAGTTTAATTTGGCCCATGAACACTGAAGCTTTCTTT. Its translation: CASSLIWPMNTEAFF.

This clone came up a few times. Other DNA sequences of this sample code for an identical CDR3. The J gene is TRBJ2-1, the V gene TRBV7-2; 7 positions match TRBD2. V shed 1 base and J 3 bases; nucleotides not matched to a gene: 3. The CDR3 loop spans 15 amino acids. Per germline, CDR1 SGHTA and CDR2 FQGNSA. This chain's CDR3 is CASSLGLASYNEQFF. In nucleotides, the CDR3 is TGTGCCAGCAGCTTAGGACTAGCCAGCTACAATGAGCAGTTCTTC.

The CDR3 here is CASSQGTIYNSPLHF. The CDR3, as DNA: TGTGCCAGCAGCCAAGGGACCATATATAATTCACCCCTCCACTTT. The V and J genes are TRBV28 and TRBJ1-6, with D tentatively TRBD1 (5 bases). Germline V gene sequence: CDR1 MDHEN, CDR2 SYDVKM. The CDR3 extends over 15 amino acids. Trimming left V 6 bases short and J 4 bases short, with 13 bases between. The entire variable domain, with the rest obtained from reference TRBV28 and TRBJ1-6, is as follows: DVKVTQSSRYLVKRTGEKVFLECVQDMDHENMFWYRQDPGLGLRLIYFSYDVKMKEKGDIPEGYSVSREKKERFSLILESASTNQTSMYLCASSQGTIYNSPLHFGNGTRLTVT.

The rearrangement links TRBV11-2 to TRBJ1-2; D call uncertain. This CDR3 has 14 amino acids. Trimming left V 2 bases short and J 0 bases short, with 7 bases between. Germline V gives CDR1 SGHAT, CDR2 FQNNGV. In nucleotides, the CDR3 is TGTGCCAGCAGCTTAATGAATACTAACTATGGCTACACCTTC. This sequence encodes CASSLMNTNYGYTF.

The chain links TRBV19 to TRBJ1-2; maybe TRBD1 (5 bases). The CDR3 contains 16 residues. V lost 6 bases and J 7 bases, leaving 24 bases between the germline ends. The germline V gene encodes CDR1 LNHDA and CDR2 SQIVND (reference sequence). The CDR3 bases are TGTGCCAGTAGCCGCCCGGGACGGTTCTCTCCAAGTGGCTACACCTTC. Its protein is CASSRPGRFSPSGYTF.

The chain has TRBV28 and TRBJ2-5; D might be TRBD1 (5 bases). The CDR3 contains 14 residues. Deletions cut 5 bases from V and 2 bases from J, with 12 bases between. The germline V gene has CDR1 MDHEN and CDR2 SYDVKM. The CDR3 loop is CASSPYKGQETQYF. For the CDR3, the DNA is TGTGCCAGCAGTCCCTATAAGGGGCAAGAGACCCAGTACTTC.

The chain links TRBV30 to TRBJ1-2, with D unresolved. Trimming removed 3 bases at V and 4 bases at J, with 12 bases between. This CDR3 comprises 13 residues. CDR1 is GTSNPN, CDR2 SVGIG, per germline (reference sequence). CDR3 amino acids: CAWRDGRLYGYTF. Here the CDR3 DNA reads TGTGCCTGGAGGGATGGACGGCTCTATGGCTACACCTTC. The full variable domain, with the rest looked up from reference TRBV30 and TRBJ1-2, is SQTIHQWPATLVQPVGSPLSLECTVEGTSNPNLYWYRQAAGRGLQLLFYSVGIGQISSEVPQNLSASRPQDRQFILSSKKLLLSDSGFYLCAWRDGRLYGYTFGSGTRLTVV.

The J gene is TRBJ2-5, the V gene TRBV18; D is uncertain. Trimming stripped 1 base from V and 0 bases from J, with 9 bases between. CDR3 length: 15 amino acids. The germline V gene encodes CDR1 KGHSH and CDR2 LQKENI. DNA for the CDR3: TGTGCCAGCTCACCACGAAGGGCAGACCAAGAGACCCAGTACTTC. This gives the protein CASSPRRADQETQYF.